The 27 T cell receptor beta chains below come from one sample, sequenced in a study of cytomegalovirus exposure and HLA in healthy donors. The PCR contained 60 Vbeta and 13 Jbeta primers. Sequencing was performed with immunoSEQ multiplex PCR; in TCRdb, only in-frame clones are kept and a portion is missing. The data show approximately 100,000 clones, with approximately 86% seen just once and roughly 8.3% held by the top ten. Input material: PBMCs. Source of these receptors: a man aged 25-45 years in good health and CMV-seropositive.

The chain uses TRBV7-2 and TRBJ1-4, with TRBD1 as a possible D gene (6 bases). The CDR3 has 14 residues. Germline-derived CDR1 and CDR2 are SGHTA and FQGNSA. The V gene lost 2 bases and the J gene lost 8 bases, with 12 bases spanning the gap. The CDR3 DNA reads as TGTGCCAGCAGCTTACGGTCCAGGGGCGAAAAACTGTTTTTT. This gives the protein CASSLRSRGEKLFF.

This sequence joins TRBV5-1 and TRBJ2-1; 8 bases map to TRBD1. The CDR3 loop spans 14 amino acids. Germline V CDR1 and CDR2: SGHRS, YFSETQ. The ends lost 0 bases at V and 5 bases at J; junction bases unmatched: 1. This chain's CDR3 is CASSLGTGNNEQFF. The CDR3 region has the DNA TGCGCCAGCAGCTTGGGGACAGGGAACAATGAGCAGTTCTTC.

This clone has just a few counts. The V gene is TRBV10-2, the J gene TRBJ2-7, with TRBD1 matching over 7 bases. The CDR3 has 14 residues. Germline V lookup: CDR1 WSHSY, CDR2 SAAADI. V trimming: 3 bases; J trimming: 5 bases; junction bases outside the gene matches: 7. The CDR3 DNA reads as TGCGCCAGCAGTGAAAGAGGGGGCCGCCACGAGCAGTACTTC. This sequence encodes CASSERGGRHEQYF.

The rearrangement joins TRBV5-8 to TRBJ1-1; TRBD1 matches 10 bases. V dropped 4 bases and J dropped 1; count of bases not matched to a gene: 13. The CDR3 is made up of 18 amino acids. The germline CDR1 and CDR2 sequences are SGHTS and YDEGEE. The CDR3: CASSRERGTGDPNTEAFF. DNA of the CDR3: TGTGCCAGCAGCCGGGAAAGGGGGACAGGGGATCCGAACACTGAAGCTTTCTTT.

The V gene is TRBV4-1, the J gene TRBJ1-2; D uncertain. The CDR3 loop spans 14 amino acids. Trimming removed 0 bases from V and 0 bases from J, with 5 bases in between. The germline gives CDR1 MGHRA, CDR2 YSYEKL. The DNA of the CDR3 is TGCGCCAGCAGCCAAGACAGGTCTAACTATGGCTACACCTTC. Translating gives CASSQDRSNYGYTF.

The chain has TRBV11-1 and TRBJ2-7; tentatively, D is TRBD2 (5 bases). The CDR3 covers 13 residues. Germline V gene sequence: CDR1 SGHAT, CDR2 FQDESV (reference sequence). The V end lost 7 bases, the J end lost 2 bases, and 12 bases lay between the germline ends. The CDR3 DNA sequence: TGTGCCAGCATGAAGAGGGTAGCCTACGAGCAGTACTTC. Translating gives CASMKRVAYEQYF. Full variable domain (remainder filled in from reference TRBV11-1 and TRBJ2-7): EAEVAQSPRYKITEKSQAVAFWCDPISGHATLYWYRQILGQGPELLVQFQDESVVDDSQLPKDRFSAERLKGVDSTLKIQPAELGDSAMYLCASMKRVAYEQYFGPGTRLTVT.

This chain joins TRBV6-4 and TRBJ1-2; 7 nucleotides line up with TRBD1. Germline lookup yields CDR1 MRHNA and CDR2 SNTAGT. This CDR3 region has 15 residues. J lost 4 bases, V lost 3 bases, and 8 bases had no gene match. The DNA for the CDR3 is TGTGCCAGCAGTGATTCCCCGGGACAGATCTATGGCTACACCTTC. Residues: CASSDSPGQIYGYTF.

The chain links TRBV5-1 to TRBJ2-1; maybe TRBD2 (5 bases). This CDR3 spans 15 amino acids. The V end lost 0 bases, the J end lost 6 bases, and 13 bases lay between the germline ends. Germline CDR1 and CDR2: SGHRS and YFSETQ. In DNA, the CDR3 is TGCGCCAGCAGCTTGGTTCCGGGATCCCCCAATGAGCAGTTCTTC. Residues: CASSLVPGSPNEQFF.

J is TRBJ1-2 and V is TRBV28, with a possible D match to TRBD1 (5 bases). The CDR3 is 15 residues long. From germline, CDR1 is MDHEN and CDR2 SYDVKM. V dropped 2 bases and J dropped 4 bases, with 14 bases sitting between them. Here the CDR3 reads CASSLGRGVGYGYTF. The DNA for the CDR3 is TGTGCCAGCAGTTTAGGTAGGGGTGTTGGCTATGGCTACACCTTC.

The chain couples TRBV28 to TRBJ2-1; no clear D. Germline CDR1 and CDR2: MDHEN and SYDVKM. The V gene lost 2 bases and the J gene lost 8 bases, with 4 bases spanning the gap. CDR3 size: 11 residues. The CDR3, as DNA: TGTGCCAGCAGTTTAAGCCATGAGCAGTTCTTC. Its protein product is CASSLSHEQFF. Full variable domain (outside the CDR3, taken from reference TRBV28 and TRBJ2-1): DVKVTQSSRYLVKRTGEKVFLECVQDMDHENMFWYRQDPGLGLRLIYFSYDVKMKEKGDIPEGYSVSREKKERFSLILESASTNQTSMYLCASSLSHEQFFGPGTRLTVL.

This clone was recorded once. The rearrangement joins TRBV14 to TRBJ1-2; D unclear. V lost 0 bases, J lost 2 bases, and 4 bases lay in between. In germline, CDR1 is SGHDN, CDR2 FVKESK. The CDR3 contains 13 residues. The CDR3, as DNA: TGTGCCAGCAGCCAAGACATGAACTATGGCTACACCTTC. As protein: CASSQDMNYGYTF.

V and J are TRBV5-1 and TRBJ2-7; D remains ambiguous. Between the trimmed V and J ends, which lost 0 bases and 5 bases, there was a span of 12 bases. Germline V CDR1 and CDR2: SGHRS, YFSETQ. The CDR3 contains 14 residues. CDR3 DNA sequence: TGCGCCAGCAGCTTGGGGAGTCCCATAGACGAGCAGTACTTC. This gives the protein CASSLGSPIDEQYF.

This chain uses TRBV5-5 with TRBJ1-2; 12 nucleotides line up with TRBD1. The CDR3 loop spans 18 amino acids. Germline-derived CDR1 and CDR2 are SGHKS and YYEKEE (reference sequence). V lost 5 bases to trimming and J lost 9 bases; unmatched junction nucleotides: 20. In DNA, the CDR3 is TGTGCCAGCAGGGACCTTCCTCTACCGGGACAGGGGGCTCGGAGCTACACCTTC. Its translation: CASRDLPLPGQGARSYTF.

This chain connects TRBV25-1 to TRBJ1-4, with D tentatively TRBD1 (5 bases). V lost 3 bases, J lost 4 bases, and 12 bases lay in between. CDR1 MGHDK and CDR2 SYGVNS come from the germline V gene. CDR3 length: 15 amino acids. The chain's CDR3 is CASSEGLTFNEKLFF. The CDR3 DNA is TGTGCCAGCAGTGAGGGGCTAACCTTTAATGAAAAACTGTTTTTT.

The rearrangement uses TRBV29-1 and TRBJ2-1; a possible D gene is TRBD2 (5 bases). This CDR3 spans 14 amino acids. The V gene's germline CDR1 is SQVTM and CDR2 ANQGSEA. CDR3 in amino acids: CSFPRTESYNEQFF. The CDR3 DNA sequence: TGCAGTTTTCCTCGGACTGAGTCCTACAATGAGCAGTTCTTC.

This CDR3 reads CASSVTGRVDEKLFF. CDR3 in DNA: TGTGCCAGCAGTGTAACAGGGAGAGTCGATGAAAAACTGTTTTTT. The rearrangement links TRBV27 to TRBJ1-4; maybe TRBD1 (6 bases). Germline CDR1 and CDR2: MNHEY and SMNVEV (reference sequence). The CDR3 length is 15 residues. Trimming removed 5 bases at V and 6 bases at J, with 16 bases between. Full variable domain (rest looked up from reference TRBV27 and TRBJ1-4): EAQVTQNPRYLITVTGKKLTVTCSQNMNHEYMSWYRQDPGLGLRQIYYSMNVEVTDKGDVPEGYKVSRKEKRNFPLILESPSPNQTSLYFCASSVTGRVDEKLFFGSGTQLSVL.

The V and J genes are TRBV6-5 and TRBJ1-1, with 8 positions matching TRBD1. This CDR3 region has 15 residues. Germline V gene lookup returns CDR1 MNHEY and CDR2 SVGAGI. The J segment lost 4 bases and the V segment lost 5 bases, leaving 9 bases of the junction unmatched. Here the CDR3 DNA reads TGTGCCAGCAGTAATCCCGGACAGGGTATCACTGAAGCTTTCTTT. It translates to CASSNPGQGITEAFF.

The V call is TRBV5-4, the J call TRBJ2-1; 15 bases fit TRBD2. Germline lookup yields CDR1 SGHNT and CDR2 YYREEE (reference sequence). This CDR3 region has 20 residues. V lost 4 bases to trimming and J lost 0 bases; unmatched junction nucleotides: 11. CDR3 residues: CASSGKTGTSGGSSYNEQFF. In DNA, the CDR3 is TGTGCCAGCAGCGGGAAGACCGGGACTAGCGGGGGGAGCTCCTACAATGAGCAGTTCTTC.

This chain joins TRBV6-1 and TRBJ1-4; TRBD1 aligns across 9 bases. The V segment lost 2 bases and the J segment 4 bases; nucleotides outside the gene matches: 5. The length of the CDR3 is 16 residues. Looked up from germline, CDR1 is MNHNS and CDR2 is SASEGT. CDR3 sequence reads: CASSELGQGNNEKLFF. The CDR3 coding sequence is TGTGCCAGCAGTGAACTCGGACAGGGGAATAATGAAAAACTGTTTTTT.

The V call is TRBV30, the J call TRBJ2-5, with D possibly matching TRBD1 (6 bases). The CDR3 is 13 amino acids. From germline, CDR1 is GTSNPN and CDR2 SVGIG (reference sequence). Trimming shortened V by 1 base and J by 5 bases, and 11 bases separated the two germline ends. The CDR3 here is CAWSGGPRETQYF. The DNA for the CDR3 is TGTGCCTGGAGTGGGGGGCCTCGGGAGACCCAGTACTTC.

The chain recombines TRBV6-5 with TRBJ2-3; the match to TRBD2 covers 7 bases. Trimming removed 7 bases from V and 4 bases from J; junction bases left unmatched: 11. Germline-derived CDR1 and CDR2 are MNHEY and SVGAGI. There are 15 residues in the CDR3. The CDR3 is CASNSAAGDSDTQYF. The CDR3 coding sequence is TGTGCCAGCAATAGCGCGGCGGGAGATTCAGATACGCAGTATTTT.

The chain joins TRBV27 to TRBJ1-1; TRBD1 matches at 7 bases. CDR1 is MNHEY, CDR2 SMNVEV, per germline (reference sequence). Trimming took 5 bases from V and 1 from J; bases not matched to a gene: 7. The CDR3 extends over 15 amino acids. The CDR3 sequence is CASSPGQSTNTEAFF. The CDR3 nucleotides read TGTGCCAGCAGTCCGGGACAGAGTACGAACACTGAAGCTTTCTTT.

This rearrangement joins TRBV9 to TRBJ2-3; 8 bases are a match to TRBD2. CDR3 size: 15 residues. The V gene's germline CDR1 is SGDLS and CDR2 YYNGEE. Trimming took 4 bases from V and 2 from J; bases not matched to a gene: 6. CDR3 nucleotide sequence: TGTGCCAGCAGCCACATAGCGGGATCCACAGATACGCAGTATTTT. Translated, it gives CASSHIAGSTDTQYF. Variable domain in full (rest from reference TRBV9 and TRBJ2-3): DSGVTQTPKHLITATGQRVTLRCSPRSGDLSVYWYQQSLDQGLQFLIQYYNGEERAKGNILERFSAQQFPDLHSELNLSSLELGDSALYFCASSHIAGSTDTQYFGPGTRLTVL.

To note about this clone: One junction end disagrees with the germline gene, perhaps due to a read error. V gene TRBV7-9 combines with J gene TRBJ1-1, with D perhaps matching TRBD1 (5 bases). Germline CDR1 reads SEHNR; CDR2 reads FQNEAQ (reference sequence). This CDR3 region has 12 residues. CDR3 protein: CSSRGVHTEAFF. As DNA, the CDR3 is TGTTCCAGCCGGGGGGTTCACACTGAAGCTTTCTTT.

The rearrangement links TRBV30 to TRBJ1-4; D not certain. This CDR3 is built from 14 residues. V lost 0 bases and J lost 8, with 13 bases in between. Per the germline V gene, CDR1 is GTSNPN and CDR2 is SVGIG (reference sequence). The CDR3 is CAWSVGGLREKLFF. The CDR3 bases are TGTGCCTGGAGTGTGGGAGGGCTGCGGGAAAAACTGTTTTTT.

The V and J genes are TRBV4-1 and TRBJ1-1, with D possibly TRBD1 on 5 matching bases. With 0 bases removed from V and 6 bases from J, the gap between germline ends came to 14 bases. CDR1 and CDR2 from the germline V gene are MGHRA and YSYEKL. This CDR3 is 15 amino acids long. CDR3 amino acids: CASSQDGSGIPEAFF. CDR3 nucleotide sequence: TGCGCCAGCAGCCAAGATGGGTCAGGGATCCCTGAAGCTTTCTTT.

The chain has TRBV28 and TRBJ2-7; 10 nucleotides line up with TRBD1. This CDR3 comprises 14 residues. Germline values: CDR1 MDHEN, CDR2 SYDVKM. With 7 bases clipped from V and 0 bases from J, the junction kept 3 bases outside the gene matches. The DNA of the CDR3 is TGTGCCAGCACGGACAGGGGGAGCTCCTACGAGCAGTACTTC. Its protein product is CASTDRGSSYEQYF.